Included here is one T cell receptor beta chain sequence, with context. The data stem from a study of cytomegalovirus exposure and HLA in healthy donors. The donors were part of the validation cohort of 120 or so subjects. That cohort was separate from the first cohort, which comprised 500 to 700 subjects. Germline V gives CDR1 SGHRS, CDR2 YFSETQ. This CDR3 contains 12 residues. Trimming removed 0 bases from V and 4 bases from J, with 4 bases in between. Sequencing used immunoSEQ multiplex PCR; TCRdb keeps in-frame clones, though not all of them. The profile shows 90,000 to 150,000 clones, around 89% of them singletons.

This sequence was found in a woman between 18 and 29 years old in good health and CMV-seropositive. The genes are TRBV5-1 and TRBJ1-1; D is uncertain. Material for sequencing was PBMCs. Here the CDR3 DNA reads TGCGCCAGCAGCTTGGGGAGCACTGAAGCTTTCTTT. It is translated as CASSLGSTEAFF.